These 11 T cell receptor beta chains share one sample of origin, sequenced in a study of T cells in Graves' hyperthyroidism and ophthalmopathy. The source material, RNA transcripts, was used to amplify TCR beta CDR3 regions. Initially, a first-round RT-PCR of the TCR CDR3 employed the HTBI primer set. TCRdb fed the multiplex PCR reads into MiXCR, producing one record per CDR3 protein. The sample lists around 620,000 distinct CDR3 sequences; around 16% were seen once. Source material: blood. Receptor source: a woman aged 25 to 39 with Graves' hyperthyroidism.

This clonotype was observed a few times. As DNA, the CDR3 is TGTGCCAGCGGCGTGAGCCCTCGGAGGGCCGGGGAGCTGTTTTTT. Translated, it gives CASGVSPRRAGELFF. V usage is TRBV7-9 and J usage is TRBJ2-2, with D possibly matching TRBD2 (6 bases). With 8 bases removed from V and 6 bases from J, the gap between germline ends came to 19 bases. Germline CDR1 is SEHNR and CDR2 is FQNEAQ (reference sequence). This CDR3 has 15 residues. Full variable domain (rest looked up from reference TRBV7-9 and TRBJ2-2): DTGVSQNPRHKITKRGQNVTFRCDPISEHNRLYWYRQTLGQGPEFLTYFQNEAQLEKSRLLSDRFSAERPKGSFSTLEIQRTEQGDSAMYLCASGVSPRRAGELFFGEGSRLTVL.

This clonotype was seen a handful of times. V usage is TRBV28 and J usage is TRBJ1-1; D perhaps matches TRBD1 (5 bases). V was trimmed by 5 bases and J by 2 bases, leaving 15 bases between them. The CDR3 contains 15 residues. Germline CDR1 is MDHEN and CDR2 is SYDVKM. The DNA of the CDR3 is TGTGCCAGCAGTCCCCTCAGGGACTCCAACACTGAAGCTTTCTTT. Residues: CASSPLRDSNTEAFF.

This clonotype has only a few counts. V gene TRBV7-3 combines with J gene TRBJ2-2; 11 bases map to TRBD2. Germline loops: CDR1 SGHTA, CDR2 FQGTGA. This CDR3 is built from 16 residues. After removal of 3 bases from V and 4 bases from J, the junction contained 4 bases not matched to a gene. In DNA, the CDR3 is TGTGCCAGCAGCTTTCTAGCGGGAGGATTCACCGGGGAGCTGTTTTTT. This translates into CASSFLAGGFTGELFF.

In this sample, this clonotype turned up a few times. V usage is TRBV25-1 and J usage is TRBJ2-7; D is undetermined. CDR1 and CDR2 (germline): MGHDK, SYGVNS. Trimming took off 3 bases at V and 7 bases at J, with 19 bases between the two ends. CDR3 length: 15 residues. In DNA, the CDR3 is TGTGCCAGCAGTGACGGACGGCCGGATGTCGAAGAGCAGTACTTC. Protein sequence: CASSDGRPDVEEQYF.

As to this clonotype: The junction does not match germline at one end; this may be a read error. The J gene is TRBJ2-5, the V gene TRBV3-1; D is uncertain. This CDR3 has 14 amino acids. Germline V CDR1 and CDR2: LGHDT, YNNKEL (reference sequence). The CDR3 reads CASSSRTVQEAQYF. Here the CDR3 DNA reads TGTGCCAGCAGCTCCCGGACCGTCCAAGAGGCCCAGTACTTC.

This clonotype has at least ten counts. J is TRBJ2-1 and V is TRBV11-2; a weak D match, TRBD2 (6 bases). The V gene lost 7 bases and the J gene lost 7 bases, with 14 bases spanning the gap. Germline V CDR1 and CDR2: SGHAT, FQNNGV. This CDR3 comprises 13 residues. CDR3 nucleotide sequence: TGTGCCAGCACCCGGGGAGGATGGAATGAGCAGTTCTTC. It yields the protein CASTRGGWNEQFF.

The rearrangement uses TRBV4-1 and TRBJ2-7, with TRBD2 matching over 10 bases. V was pared by 3 bases and J by 0 bases, with 5 bases of the junction left unmatched. Germline values: CDR1 MGHRA, CDR2 YSYEKL. The CDR3 is made up of 16 amino acids. The CDR3 bases are TGCGCCAGCAGCCAGGACGGACTAGCGGCCTCCTACGAGCAGTACTTC. This gives the protein CASSQDGLAASYEQYF.

This clonotype has a handful of counts. The CDR3 spells CASSLVEGVSAGTQYF. As DNA, the CDR3 is TGTGCCAGCAGCTTAGTGGAGGGGGTTTCGGCTGGGACCCAGTACTTC. J is TRBJ2-5 and V is TRBV13; D possibly matches TRBD1 or TRBD2 (6 bases each). The CDR3 has 16 amino acids. Looked up from germline, CDR1 is PRHDT and CDR2 is FYEKMQ (reference sequence). The ends were cut back, 1 base at V and 7 bases at J, with 19 bases in the middle. Full variable domain (missing parts from reference TRBV13 and TRBJ2-5): AAGVIQSPRHLIKEKRETATLKCYPIPRHDTVYWYQQGPGQDPQFLISFYEKMQSDKGSIPDRFSAQQFSDYHSELNMSSLELGDSALYFCASSLVEGVSAGTQYFGPGTRLLVL.

Of note for this clonotype: The conserved closing phenylalanine or tryptophan is absent in this CDR3, likely reflecting a read error. The V call is TRBV11-2, the J call TRBJ2-3; D uncertain. The CDR3 is made up of 13 amino acids. Germline V gene data show CDR1 as SGHAT and CDR2 as FQNNGV. As DNA, the CDR3 is TGTGCCAGCAGCACCCAGTACACAGATAGGCAGTATATT. It yields the protein CASSTQYTDRQYI.

This clonotype was detected many times. The chain uses TRBV7-2 and TRBJ2-2; 10 nucleotides agree with TRBD1. CDR1 is SGHTA, CDR2 FQGNSA, per germline. This CDR3 comprises 16 residues. The J segment lost 2 bases and the V segment lost 5 bases, leaving 5 bases of the junction unmatched. CDR3 loop: CASSPSTGGNTGELFF. CDR3 in DNA: TGTGCCAGCAGCCCCTCGACAGGGGGCAACACCGGGGAGCTGTTTTTT.

This clonotype was detected a few times. This sequence joins TRBV4-1 and TRBJ2-7; no reliable D call. The CDR3 length is 13 residues. V was pared by 1 base and J by 3 bases, with 7 bases between. Germline V gene sequence: CDR1 MGHRA, CDR2 YSYEKL. The CDR3 DNA is TGCGCCAGCAGCCAAGTTCAGGACTACGAGCAGTACTTC. Protein: CASSQVQDYEQYF.